Shown below are 27 T cell receptor beta chains from a single sample sequenced in a study of Graves' ophthalmopathy and Graves' hyperthyroidism. CDR3 regions of TCR beta were amplified from RNA transcripts. The first-round RT-PCR employed HTBI primers together with the Qiagen OneStep RT-PCR kit. A multiplex PCR was then performed as the second round. TCRdb independently ran MiXCR on the multiplex PCR reads; one entry per CDR3 protein. The repertoire holds over a million distinct CDR3 sequences, about 40% seen once, with 11% in the top ten. The specimen sequenced was peripheral blood or thyroid tissue (not recorded which). These receptors came from an adult man with Graves' hyperthyroidism.

This clonotype was recorded at least ten times. The rearrangement links TRBV27 to TRBJ1-6, with D unclear. V lost 6 bases and J 6 bases, leaving 12 bases between the germline ends. The CDR3 covers 14 residues. Germline V gene sequence: CDR1 MNHEY, CDR2 SMNVEV (reference sequence). Written as DNA, the CDR3 is TGTGCCAGCAGACTATCCCTCTTTAATTCACCCCTCCACTTT. Protein product: CASRLSLFNSPLHF.

Note on this clonotype: A junction end diverges from the germline sequence, so it may reflect a read error. The chain has TRBV20-1 and TRBJ1-2; no clear D. This CDR3 region has 11 residues. The germline V gene encodes CDR1 DFQATT and CDR2 SNEGSKA (reference sequence). In DNA form, the CDR3 reads TGCAGTGCTAGAGATCCTTTGAGCTACCCCTTC. It specifies CSARDPLSYPF.

There are many counts of this clonotype. The chain carries TRBV14 and TRBJ1-1; no firm D call. CDR3 size: 13 residues. Between the trimmed V and J ends, which lost 5 bases and 6 bases, there was a span of 13 bases. Germline CDR1 is SGHDN and CDR2 is FVKESK. The CDR3 loop reads CASSSVGSAEAFF. CDR3 sequence (DNA): TGTGCCAGCAGCTCTGTGGGATCGGCTGAAGCTTTCTTT.

The V and J genes are TRBV15 and TRBJ2-2, with TRBD2 as a possible D gene (5 bases). V was cut by 3 bases and J by 6 bases, with 11 bases left in between. Germline CDR1 LNHNV, CDR2 YYDKDF (reference sequence). CDR3 length: 14 amino acids. CDR3 bases: TGTGCCACCAGCAGCCCCACGCGGGCCGGGGAGCTGTTTTTT. Amino acids: CATSSPTRAGELFF.

The V call is TRBV7-9, the J call TRBJ1-2, with 8 bases lining up with TRBD1. Trimming removed 6 bases from V and 8 bases from J; junction bases left unmatched: 23. The germline CDR1 and CDR2 sequences are SEHNR and FQNEAQ (reference sequence). This CDR3 spans 18 amino acids. CDR3 nucleotides: TGTGCCAGCAGTCTAGATTACAGGGGGGACCGACCGCTTTGCGGCTACACCTTC. Protein product: CASSLDYRGDRPLCGYTF.

This clonotype was found many times. The rearrangement joins TRBV12-3 or TRBV12-4 to TRBJ2-5; no clear D gene. This CDR3 is 13 amino acids long. V was shortened by 5 bases and J by 4 bases, with 11 bases between the two germline ends. CDR3 loop: CASSTTLGETQYF. In DNA, the CDR3 is TGTGCCAGCAGTACCACTCTTGGAGAGACCCAGTACTTC.

This clonotype was seen a few times. The rearrangement joins TRBV10-3 to TRBJ1-6; D unclear. The V end was cut by 3 bases, the J end by 6 bases, with 15 bases between. The CDR3 has 16 residues. The germline V gene encodes CDR1 ENHRY and CDR2 SYGVKD. DNA of the CDR3: TGTGCCATCAGTGATAAGGGAAAGATTTCTAATTCACCCCTCCACTTT. It yields the protein CAISDKGKISNSPLHF.

The chain couples TRBV11-2 to TRBJ2-2; D is perhaps TRBD2 (6 bases). V dropped 2 bases and J dropped 4 bases, with 14 bases sitting between them. Germline CDR1 reads SGHAT; CDR2 reads FQNNGV. This CDR3 has 16 amino acids. CDR3 nucleotides: TGTGCCAGCAGCTTACGACCCGGGGGACTCACCGGGGAGCTGTTTTTT. Its protein is CASSLRPGGLTGELFF.

This clonotype was seen many times. The chain joins TRBV7-2 to TRBJ2-7, with unresolved D. The CDR3 length is 16 residues. Per germline, CDR1 SGHTA and CDR2 FQGNSA. V was clipped by 2 bases and J by 1 base, with 15 bases between them. In nucleotides, the CDR3 is TGTGCCAGCAGCTTATCGACGCAGGAACCGTCCTACGAGCAGTACTTC. It is translated as CASSLSTQEPSYEQYF. The full variable domain, in which reference TRBV7-2 and TRBJ2-7 provide the parts outside the CDR3, is GAGVSQSPSNKVTEKGKDVELRCDPISGHTALYWYRQSLGQGLEFLIYFQGNSAPDKSGLPSDRFSAERTGGSVSTLTIQRTQQEDSAVYLCASSLSTQEPSYEQYFGPGTRLTVT.

The chain has TRBV12-3 or TRBV12-4 and TRBJ1-2; possibly TRBD1 for D (6 bases). This CDR3 has 17 residues. Trimming left V 6 bases short and J 2 bases short, with 22 bases between. Here the CDR3 DNA reads TGTGCCAGCAGCACACACAGCGGGGGGCACAACAACTATGGCTACACCTTC. This gives the protein CASSTHSGGHNNYGYTF.

This clonotype appeared many times. The chain carries TRBV6-5 and TRBJ2-7, with 9 bases aligning to TRBD1. Per the germline V gene, CDR1 is MNHEY and CDR2 is SVGAGI. V lost 7 bases, J lost 6 bases, and 4 bases stayed unmatched. The CDR3 has 12 residues. The CDR3 DNA sequence: TGTGCCAGCACTCCGGGACAGGGCGAGCAGTACTTC. Amino acid sequence: CASTPGQGEQYF.

Ten or more counts support this clonotype. The chain couples TRBV6-5 to TRBJ1-6; D might be TRBD1 (5 bases). This CDR3 region has 15 residues. V lost 5 bases and J lost 7, with 15 bases in between. Germline assignment: CDR1 MNHEY and CDR2 SVGAGI. Written as DNA, the CDR3 is TGTGCCAGCAGTCCCCGGGACGGACGGAATTCACCCCTCCACTTT. Its protein is CASSPRDGRNSPLHF.

This clonotype appeared many times. The chain couples TRBV6-6 to TRBJ2-2; D is possibly TRBD1 (7 bases). V was clipped by 2 bases and J by 4 bases, with 14 bases between them. Germline CDR1 reads MNHNY; CDR2 reads SVGAGI (reference sequence). CDR3 size: 16 residues. The CDR3, as DNA: TGTGCCAGCAGTTACAAGGGGGGACAGAGCACCGGGGAGCTGTTTTTT. Translating gives CASSYKGGQSTGELFF.

This clonotype was recorded a few times. J is TRBJ2-7 and V is TRBV4-1, with D possibly being TRBD2 (5 bases). The germline V gene has CDR1 MGHRA and CDR2 YSYEKL. The germline V and J ends were trimmed by 0 bases and 7 bases, with 16 bases remaining between them. The length of the CDR3 is 15 residues. The CDR3 region is CASSQEAVRTEEQYF. CDR3 nucleotide sequence: TGCGCCAGCAGCCAAGAGGCGGTGAGGACTGAAGAGCAGTACTTC.

This clonotype was seen a few times. The chain is built from TRBV19 and TRBJ2-3; D may be TRBD2 (6 bases). Trimming removed 8 bases from V and 0 bases from J, with 12 bases in between. Per germline, CDR1 LNHDA and CDR2 SQIVND (reference sequence). The CDR3 has 14 residues. CDR3 coding DNA: TGTGCCAGTCGATTAGCGGCTAGCACAGATACGCAGTATTTT. Translation gives CASRLAASTDTQYF.

This rearrangement joins TRBV19 to TRBJ2-2, with 9 bases fitting TRBD1. The CDR3 extends over 13 amino acids. The ends lost 7 bases at V and 9 bases at J; junction bases unmatched: 6. The germline gives CDR1 LNHDA, CDR2 SQIVND (reference sequence). CDR3 coding DNA: TGTGCCAGTACCGGGACAGGGACCAGGGAGCTGTTTTTT. Amino acid sequence: CASTGTGTRELFF.

The J gene is TRBJ1-5, the V gene TRBV10-3, with 9 positions matching TRBD1. Germline V gene lookup returns CDR1 ENHRY and CDR2 SYGVKD. Unmatched junction bases numbered 4, after V lost 6 bases and J lost 1 base. The CDR3 extends over 15 amino acids. The DNA of the CDR3 is TGTGCCATCAGAGACAGGGGGGACAGCAATCAGCCCCAGCATTTT. It translates to CAIRDRGDSNQPQHF.

The chain uses TRBV29-1 and TRBJ2-5; D is ambiguous. The CDR3 runs to 14 residues. The germline V gene encodes CDR1 SQVTM and CDR2 ANQGSEA. Trimming removed 6 bases at V and 5 bases at J, with 19 bases between. CDR3 region: CSVTVLAVWETQYF. The CDR3 nucleotides are TGCAGCGTCACGGTTTTGGCGGTCTGGGAGACCCAGTACTTC.

Note on this clonotype: A single base separates this from a much larger clone, so it may be a read error. The chain combines TRBV20-1 with TRBJ2-7, with TRBD1 identical over 7 bases. Germline V CDR1 and CDR2: DFQATT, SNEGSKA (reference sequence). Trimming took 0 bases from V and 4 from J; bases not matched to a gene: 9. This CDR3 contains 15 residues. CDR3 amino acids: CSARDATGLSYEQYF. The CDR3 DNA is TGCAGTGCTAGAGATGCGACAGGGTTATCGTACGAGCAGTACTTC.

As concerns this clonotype: This is likely a read error, given that the CDR3 carries no conserved phenylalanine or tryptophan at its end. The chain links TRBV10-3 to TRBJ1-5; D is perhaps TRBD1 (6 bases). The CDR3 is 15 amino acids. CDR1 and CDR2 from the germline V gene are ENHRY and SYGVKD. V shed 10 bases and J shed 4 bases, with 20 bases lying between them. CDR3 nucleotides: TGTGCCAGCAGCCCGGGGCCAGGGGTGAATCAGCCCCAGCATGTT. This codes for CASSPGPGVNQPQHV.

This clonotype appeared many times. The V and J genes are TRBV7-8 and TRBJ1-1; D perhaps matches TRBD1 (6 bases). CDR3 length: 15 amino acids. Germline V gene lookup returns CDR1 SGHVS and CDR2 FQNEAQ. V was pared by 1 base and J by 6 bases, with 15 bases between. As DNA, the CDR3 is TGTGCCAGCAGCTTAGGAGGGGGGCGTTTCTCTGAAGCTTTCTTT. It codes for CASSLGGGRFSEAFF.

The V and J genes are TRBV19 and TRBJ1-5, with 10 bases lining up with TRBD1. The CDR3 sequence is 16 residues long. The V gene end was trimmed by 5 bases and the J gene end by 14 bases; junction bases not matched to a gene: 18. Germline loops: CDR1 LNHDA, CDR2 SQIVND (reference sequence). CDR3 coding DNA: TGTGCCAGTAGTGGAGGACCGGGACAGGGGAGTCGTTACGAGCATTTT. Amino acid sequence: CASSGGPGQGSRYEHF. Full variable domain (rest looked up from reference TRBV19 and TRBJ1-5): DGGITQSPKYLFRKEGQNVTLSCEQNLNHDAMYWYRQDPGQGLRLIYYSQIVNDFQKGDIAEGYSVSREKKESFPLTVTSAQKNPTAFYLCASSGGPGQGSRYEHFGDGTRLSIL.

Of note for this clonotype: A much larger clone differs from this one at a single base, so this may be a read error. The chain carries TRBV5-1 and TRBJ1-1; possible D gene TRBD1, 6 bases. The CDR3 is 14 amino acids. V was shortened by 0 bases and J by 7 bases, with 13 bases between the two germline ends. CDR1 and CDR2 (germline): SGHRS, YFSETQ. The CDR3 region is CASSLAQRGGEAFF. The CDR3, as DNA: TGCGCCAGCAGCTTGGCTCAGAGAGGGGGTGAAGCTTTCTTT.

This clonotype was found many times. The CDR3 DNA sequence: TGTGCCAGCATCGATAGGACAGTCATGAACACTGAAGCTTTCTTT. Encoded protein: CASIDRTVMNTEAFF. The chain carries TRBV6-5 and TRBJ1-1; maybe TRBD1 (6 bases). This CDR3 is built from 15 residues. Trimming removed 7 bases from V and 0 bases from J, with 15 bases in between. Germline lookup yields CDR1 MNHEY and CDR2 SVGAGI.

This clonotype was found many times. V usage is TRBV2 and J usage is TRBJ2-7; TRBD1 aligns across 7 bases. V gave up 6 bases and J gave up 2 bases; unmatched junction bases: 7. The CDR3 totals 14 residues. The germline V gene has CDR1 SNHLY and CDR2 FYNNEI. Here the CDR3 DNA reads TGTGCCAGCAGCTTGACAGGGAGAACCTACGAGCAGTACTTC. Translating gives CASSLTGRTYEQYF.

The sample holds one count of this clonotype. This chain uses TRBV10-3 with TRBJ2-5; 10 positions match TRBD1. The V gene's germline CDR1 is ENHRY and CDR2 SYGVKD. This CDR3 is built from 17 residues. After removal of 2 bases from V and 4 bases from J, the junction contained 10 bases not matched to a gene. This CDR3 is CAISEPSDRGDLETQYF. As DNA, the CDR3 is TGTGCCATCAGTGAGCCGTCGGACAGGGGGGACTTAGAGACCCAGTACTTC.

The chain employs TRBV7-9 and TRBJ2-7; D uncertain. The V gene's germline CDR1 is SEHNR and CDR2 FQNEAQ (reference sequence). The CDR3 length is 18 residues. V lost 5 bases to trimming and J lost 1 base, with 24 bases between them. The DNA of the CDR3 is TGTGCCAGCAGCCAGCACACCCGGGCCATAGAAAGGTCCTACGAGCAGTACTTC. It specifies CASSQHTRAIERSYEQYF.